The next 28 T cell receptor beta chains were all read from a single sample in a study of long-term antiretroviral therapy in people with HIV. At survey level, the immunoSEQ assay was run in its v3.0 version. Profiled with immunoSEQ multiplex PCR; TCRdb holds only in-frame clones, not every one. The sample includes 15,000 to 20,000 clones, about four fifths of them seen just once. The sequences come from unsorted PBMCs, collected at the start of antiretroviral therapy, before treatment. The origin of the receptors is a man between 18 and 35 years old with HIV.

The chain links TRBV18 to TRBJ2-4; D is undetermined. The germline V and J ends were trimmed by 2 bases and 1 base, with 12 bases remaining between them. CDR3 length: 16 amino acids. CDR1 is KGHSH, CDR2 LQKENI, per germline. CDR3 DNA: TGTGCCAGCTCACCATTGTCCGGTCTTGCCAAAAACATTCAGTACTTC. Translated: CASSPLSGLAKNIQYF. The entire variable domain, with the rest obtained from reference TRBV18 and TRBJ2-4, is as follows: NAGVMQNPRHLVRRRGQEARLRCSPMKGHSHVYWYRQLPEEGLKFMVYLQKENIIDESGMPKERFSAEFPKEGPSILRIQQVVRGDSAAYFCASSPLSGLAKNIQYFGAGTRLSVL.

This rearrangement joins TRBV14 to TRBJ1-4, with D perhaps matching TRBD1 (5 bases). This CDR3 spans 12 amino acids. Germline V gives CDR1 SGHDN, CDR2 FVKESK. V shed 4 bases and J shed 9 bases, with 9 bases lying between them. CDR3 coding DNA: TGTGCCAGCAGCCCCCCAGGGAAAAAACTGTTTTTT. The encoded protein is CASSPPGKKLFF.

Points on this clone: The sample carries other DNA sequences with the same CDR3. This chain links TRBV18 with TRBJ1-2; D is possibly TRBD1 (5 bases). Germline values: CDR1 KGHSH, CDR2 LQKENI. The CDR3 runs to 13 residues. V was trimmed by 3 bases and J by 5 bases, leaving 10 bases between them. The CDR3 coding sequence is TGTGCCAGCTCACCGGGGGGGAGTTATGGCTACACCTTC. Residues: CASSPGGSYGYTF.

This chain uses TRBV5-1 with TRBJ1-3, with D unclear. V gave up 2 bases and J gave up 0 bases, with 6 bases separating them. Per germline, CDR1 SGHRS and CDR2 YFSETQ. There are 14 residues in the CDR3. The chain's CDR3 is CASSLAASGNTIYF. The CDR3 DNA sequence: TGCGCCAGCAGCTTAGCGGCCTCTGGAAACACCATATATTTT.

This clone was observed a handful of times. At one boundary the junction diverges from the germline segment, which might be a read error. V usage is TRBV19 and J usage is TRBJ2-1; 9 nucleotides line up with TRBD2. CDR1 and CDR2 (germline): LNHDA, SQIVND (reference sequence). The CDR3 spans 15 residues. In DNA form, the CDR3 reads TGTGCCAGTACCCCTCTAGCGGGATCCTTCAATGAGCAGTTCTTC. This encodes CASTPLAGSFNEQFF.

The chain carries TRBV9 and TRBJ2-1, with D perhaps given as TRBD1 or TRBD2 (5 bases each). CDR1 and CDR2 from the germline V gene are SGDLS and YYNGEE. V was clipped by 2 bases and J by 9 bases, with 12 bases between them. The length of the CDR3 is 13 residues. CDR3 sequence (DNA): TGTGCCAGCAGCGTTCCTCCGGGGCGTGAGCAGTTCTTC. It yields the protein CASSVPPGREQFF.

The rearrangement uses TRBV5-1 and TRBJ2-3; D unresolved. The V and J ends lost 0 bases and 8 bases respectively, with 7 bases between them. In germline, CDR1 is SGHRS, CDR2 YFSETQ. The CDR3 runs 12 residues. CDR3 sequence: CASSLEQPTQYF. Here the CDR3 DNA reads TGCGCCAGCAGCTTGGAACAACCTACGCAGTATTTT.

This clone has only a few counts. The V call is TRBV19, the J call TRBJ2-2; 9 nucleotides align to TRBD1. V shed 7 bases and J 6 bases; nucleotides not matched to a gene: 12. The CDR3 extends over 16 amino acids. The germline V gene encodes CDR1 LNHDA and CDR2 SQIVND (reference sequence). DNA of the CDR3: TGTGCCAGTACCCTCTCTGCCGGGACAGGGTCCGGGGAGCTGTTTTTT. As protein: CASTLSAGTGSGELFF.

The chain has TRBV29-1 and TRBJ1-5; no clear D gene. CDR3 length: 12 amino acids. The germline CDR1 and CDR2 sequences are SQVTM and ANQGSEA. V lost 5 bases to trimming and J lost 3 bases, with 8 bases between them. CDR3 amino acids: CSVKGSNQPQHF. Written as DNA, the CDR3 is TGCAGCGTTAAGGGATCCAATCAGCCCCAGCATTTT.

V usage is TRBV7-8 and J usage is TRBJ2-7, with 10 bases identical to TRBD2. V lost 5 bases, J lost 4 bases, and 8 bases stayed unmatched. The CDR3 sequence is 15 residues long. Germline CDR1 is SGHVS and CDR2 is FQNEAQ. The CDR3 nucleotides are TGTGCCAGCAGCCCCATCAGCGGGAGGGCGTACGAGCAGTACTTC. Translating it yields CASSPISGRAYEQYF.

In this sample, this clone turned up once. V is TRBV15 and J is TRBJ1-2; possibly TRBD1 for D (6 bases). Germline V CDR1 and CDR2: LNHNV, YYDKDF (reference sequence). CDR3 length: 14 amino acids. Trimming shortened V by 0 bases and J by 7 bases, and 12 bases separated the two germline ends. This CDR3 reads CATSRDSGAGGYTF. The CDR3 bases are TGTGCCACCAGCAGAGATTCAGGGGCGGGTGGCTACACCTTC.

CDR3: CASSSPGTPYEQYF. CDR3 nucleotide sequence: TGTGCCAGCAGCTCCCCCGGGACACCGTACGAGCAGTACTTC. This chain uses TRBV7-9 with TRBJ2-7; tentatively, D is TRBD1 (6 bases). CDR3 length: 14 residues. The germline V gene encodes CDR1 SEHNR and CDR2 FQNEAQ (reference sequence). V lost 4 bases and J 4 bases, leaving 14 bases between the germline ends.

The chain has TRBV7-3 and TRBJ2-7, with a weak D call TRBD1 (6 bases). The CDR3 covers 15 residues. From germline, CDR1 is SGHTA and CDR2 FQGTGA. Trimming took off 0 bases at V and 0 bases at J, with 9 bases between the two ends. Here the CDR3 DNA reads TGTGCCAGCAGCTTAACCGGGGACATCTCCTACGAGCAGTACTTC. It translates to CASSLTGDISYEQYF.

This rearrangement joins TRBV18 to TRBJ2-1; TRBD1 matches at 9 bases. V dropped 2 bases and J dropped 10; count of bases not matched to a gene: 6. Germline lookup yields CDR1 KGHSH and CDR2 LQKENI. The CDR3 runs to 14 residues. The CDR3 DNA reads as TGTGCCAGCTCACCAGGGACAGGGTTCCAGGAGCAGTTCTTC. It codes for CASSPGTGFQEQFF.

This clone has only a few counts. The chain links TRBV28 to TRBJ2-2; 8 nucleotides agree with TRBD2. Losses at the gene ends were 5 bases for V and 5 bases for J; bases not matched to a gene: 4. Per the germline V gene, CDR1 is MDHEN and CDR2 is SYDVKM. The CDR3 has 14 residues. The CDR3 is CASSQTSATGELFF. The CDR3 coding sequence is TGTGCCAGCAGTCAGACTAGCGCGACCGGGGAGCTGTTTTTT. Together with reference TRBV28 and TRBJ2-2, the CDR3 gives the full variable domain: DVKVTQSSRYLVKRTGEKVFLECVQDMDHENMFWYRQDPGLGLRLIYFSYDVKMKEKGDIPEGYSVSREKKERFSLILESASTNQTSMYLCASSQTSATGELFFGEGSRLTVL.

The chain combines TRBV19 with TRBJ1-3, with D perhaps TRBD1 (6 bases). The CDR3 is 14 amino acids. Trimming took off 6 bases at V and 7 bases at J, with 16 bases between the two ends. Germline loops: CDR1 LNHDA, CDR2 SQIVND (reference sequence). For the CDR3, the DNA is TGTGCCAGTAGCCCGGGGGGGCGCGGGAACACCATATATTTT. This translates into CASSPGGRGNTIYF.

V usage is TRBV29-1 and J usage is TRBJ1-2, with D uncertain. This CDR3 spans 12 amino acids. The germline CDR1 and CDR2 sequences are SQVTM and ANQGSEA. The V end was cut by 6 bases, the J end by 0 bases, with 8 bases between. The CDR3 DNA reads as TGCAGCGTAGCCGGGTCTAACTATGGCTACACCTTC. Translated, it gives CSVAGSNYGYTF.

The CDR3 DNA reads TGTGCCAGCAGCGTTATTAAACACTACGAGCAGTACTTC. Residues: CASSVIKHYEQYF. J is TRBJ2-7 and V is TRBV5-6, with D unresolved. Germline assignment: CDR1 SGHDT and CDR2 YYEEEE. The V and J ends lost 4 bases and 3 bases respectively, with 11 bases between them. This CDR3 region has 13 residues. Variable domain in full (rest from reference TRBV5-6 and TRBJ2-7): DAGVTQSPTHLIKTRGQQVTLRCSPKSGHDTVSWYQQALGQGPQFIFQYYEEEERQRGNFPDRFSGHQFPNYSSELNVNALLLGDSALYLCASSVIKHYEQYFGPGTRLTVT.

J is TRBJ2-1 and V is TRBV5-1; D call uncertain. CDR1 and CDR2 (germline): SGHRS, YFSETQ. Trimming stripped 0 bases from V and 2 bases from J, with 6 bases between. The CDR3 has 14 residues. The CDR3 loop reads CASSLGETYNEQFF. CDR3 DNA sequence: TGCGCCAGCAGCTTGGGGGAAACCTACAATGAGCAGTTCTTC.

This clone has a handful of counts. The chain carries TRBV2 and TRBJ2-7; D remains ambiguous. Trimming took 4 bases from V and 2 from J, leaving 3 bases between them. CDR1 SNHLY and CDR2 FYNNEI come from the germline V gene. This CDR3 is built from 11 residues. CDR3 sequence reads: CASSVAYEQYF. The CDR3 nucleotides read TGTGCCAGCAGTGTTGCCTACGAGCAGTACTTC.

The rearrangement joins TRBV2 to TRBJ2-5; 8 bases line up with TRBD1. The CDR3 is 14 amino acids. Germline CDR1 and CDR2: SNHLY and FYNNEI. The V gene end was trimmed by 1 base and the J gene end by 5 bases; junction bases not matched to a gene: 3. The CDR3 sequence: CASSEDRGSETQYF. The CDR3 region has the DNA TGTGCCAGCAGTGAAGACAGGGGGTCCGAGACCCAGTACTTC.

This clone occurred a few times. The chain links TRBV5-4 to TRBJ1-2; 7 nucleotides align to TRBD1. This CDR3 region has 13 residues. V lost 8 bases, J lost 5 bases, and 9 bases stayed unmatched. Germline CDR1 is SGHNT and CDR2 is YYREEE (reference sequence). The CDR3 nucleotides read TGTGCCAGTAGGGGAGGGACAGAATATGGCTACACCTTC. Amino acid sequence: CASRGGTEYGYTF.

The chain joins TRBV28 to TRBJ1-5; TRBD1 aligns across 8 bases. V dropped 7 bases and J dropped 3; count of bases not matched to a gene: 5. The CDR3 length is 14 residues. The germline gives CDR1 MDHEN, CDR2 SYDVKM. CDR3 residues: CASMTGDFNQPQHF. The CDR3 bases are TGTGCCAGCATGACAGGGGATTTCAATCAGCCCCAGCATTTT. Drawing the rest from reference TRBV28 and TRBJ1-5, the complete variable domain is DVKVTQSSRYLVKRTGEKVFLECVQDMDHENMFWYRQDPGLGLRLIYFSYDVKMKEKGDIPEGYSVSREKKERFSLILESASTNQTSMYLCASMTGDFNQPQHFGDGTRLSIL.

The V call is TRBV30, the J call TRBJ1-5; D gene ambiguous. V was clipped by 2 bases and J by 7 bases, with 12 bases between them. The CDR3 has 13 residues. Germline V gene lookup returns CDR1 GTSNPN and CDR2 SVGIG (reference sequence). The CDR3 DNA is TGTGCCTGGAGTAACGGGCTCGAGCAGCCCCAGCATTTT. Protein product: CAWSNGLEQPQHF.

The rearrangement uses TRBV5-4 and TRBJ2-5; 11 bases are a match to TRBD1. J lost 4 bases, V lost 5 bases, and 10 bases had no gene match. Germline assignment: CDR1 SGHNT and CDR2 YYREEE (reference sequence). The CDR3 sequence is 16 residues long. This CDR3 is CASRPGGTGGLETQYF. CDR3 sequence (DNA): TGTGCCAGCAGGCCGGGAGGGACAGGGGGTCTAGAGACCCAGTACTTC.

This chain connects TRBV6-4 to TRBJ2-5; the D gene is possibly TRBD1 (6 bases). The CDR3 has 14 amino acids. Germline V gives CDR1 MRHNA, CDR2 SNTAGT. V was cut by 2 bases and J by 3 bases, with 10 bases left in between. CDR3 sequence reads: CASSDPDRKETQYF. The CDR3 region has the DNA TGTGCCAGCAGTGACCCGGACAGAAAAGAGACCCAGTACTTC.

This clone was seen a few times. The J gene is TRBJ2-1, the V gene TRBV6-5, with D perhaps TRBD2 (6 bases). The CDR3 spans 15 residues. Germline V CDR1 and CDR2: MNHEY, SVGAGI. Deletions cut 4 bases from V and 2 bases from J, with 12 bases between. The CDR3 nucleotides are TGTGCCAGCAGTTTAGCGGCAAATGCCTACAATGAGCAGTTCTTC. This encodes CASSLAANAYNEQFF.

This clone appeared a few times. The rearrangement links TRBV7-7 to TRBJ2-5; 14 positions match TRBD2. The V and J ends lost 5 bases and 5 bases, in that order; junction bases with no gene match: 10. CDR3 length: 17 amino acids. Germline CDR1 SSHAT, CDR2 FNYEAQ (reference sequence). CDR3 in amino acids: CASSPRLAGGPLETQYF. The CDR3 DNA reads as TGTGCCAGCAGCCCACGACTAGCGGGAGGGCCTTTGGAGACCCAGTACTTC.